The sample holds a few counts of the clone carrying this TCR beta chain. The germline V gene has CDR1 SGHTA and CDR2 FQGNSA. Trimming shortened V by 0 bases and J by 0 bases, and 12 bases separated the two germline ends. The CDR3 runs to 18 residues. The sample originates from a study of blood T cells in healthy people across ages. Using a J-beta primer mix together with a sample-barcoded 5' primer, a second PCR was run for about 6 to 11 cycles. One entry per CDR3 protein, called by TCRdb with MiXCR from the 5' RACE reads. The sample holds approximately 960,000 distinct CDR3 sequences; roughly 29% are singletons and the top ten take roughly 10%. The same specimen was also included in a second study, on T cells of mothers and their children.

The chain uses TRBV7-2 and TRBJ2-6; D unresolved. The clonotype originates from a woman between 40 and 55 years old in good health. The specimen was blood. CDR3: CASSLALNTPSGANVLTF. DNA for the CDR3: TGTGCCAGCAGCTTAGCGCTTAACACCCCCTCTGGGGCCAACGTCCTGACTTTC.